The T cell receptor (beta chain) under discussion was sequenced for a study of vaccination and CD4 T cells after COVID-19. Study context: Each enrolled participant received a two-dose regimen of either BNT162b2 or mRNA-1273 vaccine. Overlapping peptides covering the spike proteins of SARS-CoV-2, HCoV-NL63, HCoV-OC43 and HCoV-229E were added to stimulate cells. With a range of 35 to 161, the median interval from diagnosis to drawing post-COVID samples was approximately 100 days. Post-vaccination specimens were collected at a median of approximately 66 days following dose two (range 14 to 241).

The treatment was: approximately nine-day PBMC culture with coronavirus spike peptide pools or control peptides (ViraFEST assay). Cultured CD4+ T cells had their DNA profiled by the Oncomine TCR Beta short-read assay. MiXCR, applied by TCRdb to the PCR reads, yields one record per CDR3 protein. The sample yields about 19,000 distinct CDR3 sequences, under 45% seen once. Trimming took off 0 bases at V and 2 bases at J, with 8 bases between the two ends. Germline V gene data show CDR1 as DFQATT and CDR2 as SNEGSKA (reference sequence). CDR3 length: 14 residues. The sample holds a few counts of this clonotype. The antigen is undetermined.

The material sequenced was cultured CD4+ T cells from blood. The chain joins TRBV20-1 to TRBJ1-5, with D hard to call. The clonotype comes from a human donor with COVID-19. The CDR3 DNA is TGCAGTGCTAGAGATTCAAGGGGCAATCAGCCCCAGCATTTT. Its protein product is CSARDSRGNQPQHF.